This entry lists 12 T cell receptor beta chains sequenced from one sample in a study of identical twins (TCRdb year 2016). Library preparation employed 5' RACE. Instrument used: Illumina HiSeq 2000. The public reads were reanalyzed by TCRdb: fastp trimming at Q25, MiXCR alignment, in-frame beta chains only. Rows with a matching CDR3 protein are joined into one entry that keeps the most common DNA and genes. This sample gives some 260,000 distinct CDR3 sequences in total; more than 13% of them show up just once. The ten largest clones add up to about 9% of the sample. The sample was memory (CD45RO+) T cells sorted from blood. The cell subset or site label for this specimen denotes: CD45RO+ enriched T cells. The receptors were gathered from a woman aged 18-29 years in good health.

The V gene is TRBV2, the J gene TRBJ1-5, with TRBD1 identical over 7 bases. Losses at the gene ends were 0 bases for V and 8 bases for J; bases not matched to a gene: 10. The CDR3 is 16 amino acids. The germline gives CDR1 SNHLY, CDR2 FYNNEI. In DNA form, the CDR3 reads TGTGCCAGCAGTGAAGCCTCGTCGAGGGGGCTGGAGCCCCAGCATTTT. It encodes CASSEASSRGLEPQHF.

This rearrangement joins TRBV7-2 to TRBJ1-1; possibly TRBD1 for D (5 bases). Trimming left V 1 base short and J 5 bases short, with 11 bases between. CDR1 and CDR2 (germline): SGHTA, FQGNSA. The CDR3 consists of 14 residues. CDR3 DNA sequence: TGTGCCAGCAGCTTAGTTGGGGGTGCGACTGAAGCTTTCTTT. Amino acids: CASSLVGGATEAFF.

The V and J genes are TRBV9 and TRBJ2-1; 7 nucleotides match TRBD2. The junction had 12 bases not matched to a gene; V was cut back by 4 bases and J by 2 bases. This CDR3 is built from 17 residues. CDR1 is SGDLS and CDR2 is YYNGEE in the germline V gene. The CDR3 spells CASSLRFSGSTYNEQFF. For the CDR3, the DNA is TGTGCCAGCAGCCTCCGTTTTAGCGGGTCTACCTACAATGAGCAGTTCTTC.

This clonotype was detected a few times. The rearrangement links TRBV4-2 to TRBJ1-1; D call uncertain. This CDR3 comprises 13 residues. V was pared by 0 bases and J by 5 bases, with 7 bases between. Germline CDR1 is LGHNA and CDR2 is YNFKEQ. CDR3 DNA sequence: TGTGCCAGCAGCCAAGATAGGACTACTGAAGCTTTCTTT. This gives the protein CASSQDRTTEAFF.

The chain couples TRBV18 to TRBJ1-2; no definite D call. The germline gives CDR1 KGHSH, CDR2 LQKENI. Trimming cost V 3 bases and J 5 bases, with 13 bases left between them. The CDR3 contains 14 residues. As DNA, the CDR3 is TGTGCCAGCTCACCCGCCGGTTCGAGATATGGCTACACCTTC. As protein: CASSPAGSRYGYTF.

The chain uses TRBV7-2 and TRBJ2-1; the match to TRBD2 covers 8 bases. After removal of 5 bases from V and 4 bases from J, the junction contained 10 bases not matched to a gene. The germline CDR1 and CDR2 sequences are SGHTA and FQGNSA. The length of the CDR3 is 16 residues. The CDR3 is CASSAKLAGLYNEQFF. The CDR3 DNA follows: TGTGCCAGCAGCGCCAAGCTAGCGGGCTTGTACAATGAGCAGTTCTTC.

V gene TRBV3-1 combines with J gene TRBJ2-1, with 7 bases that match TRBD2. The CDR3 length is 14 residues. Germline values: CDR1 LGHDT, CDR2 YNNKEL (reference sequence). The V and J ends lost 0 bases and 10 bases, in that order; junction bases with no gene match: 6. The CDR3 region has the DNA TGTGCCAGCAGCCAAGATACTAGCGCCAGAGAGCAGTTCTTC. Protein product: CASSQDTSAREQFF.

This clonotype was seen a handful of times. V gene TRBV27 combines with J gene TRBJ1-6; weak D call: TRBD1 (5 bases). The CDR3 covers 17 residues. Germline V gene lookup returns CDR1 MNHEY and CDR2 SMNVEV (reference sequence). V dropped 6 bases and J dropped 6 bases, with 21 bases sitting between them. The CDR3 DNA sequence: TGTGCCAGCAGCTCGGCTTTGACAGAGACCTTTAATTCACCCCTCCACTTT. It specifies CASSSALTETFNSPLHF.

This clonotype has only a few counts. The rearrangement joins TRBV4-3 to TRBJ2-1; D gene ambiguous. Trimming took off 0 bases at V and 0 bases at J, with 9 bases between the two ends. There are 16 residues in the CDR3. Germline V CDR1 and CDR2: LGHNA, YSLEER. CDR3 loop: CASSQDRHFSYNEQFF. CDR3 DNA sequence: TGCGCCAGCAGCCAAGACCGGCATTTCTCCTACAATGAGCAGTTCTTC.

Within the sample, this clonotype is medium-sized. V is TRBV6-4 and J is TRBJ2-1; maybe TRBD2 (5 bases). V was shortened by 0 bases and J by 5 bases, with 11 bases between the two germline ends. CDR1 and CDR2 from the germline V gene are MRHNA and SNTAGT. The length of the CDR3 is 15 residues. The CDR3 protein is CASSDSGGGHNEQFF. The CDR3 nucleotides are TGTGCCAGCAGTGACTCCGGCGGCGGGCACAATGAGCAGTTCTTC.

The V call is TRBV6-1, the J call TRBJ2-7; no clear D gene. V lost 4 bases and J 0 bases, leaving 7 bases between the germline ends. Germline CDR1 and CDR2: MNHNS and SASEGT. The CDR3 contains 13 residues. CDR3 bases: TGTGCCAGCAGTGCGGAAAGCTCCTACGAGCAGTACTTC. It is translated as CASSAESSYEQYF.

This clonotype has more than one count but fewer than ten. CDR3 residues: CSARDVTDSNYGYTF. CDR3 nucleotide sequence: TGCAGTGCTAGAGATGTCACAGATTCCAACTATGGCTACACCTTC. The V call is TRBV20-1, the J call TRBJ1-2; D is uncertain. The V gene lost 0 bases and the J gene lost 2 bases, with 13 bases spanning the gap. Germline V gene lookup returns CDR1 DFQATT and CDR2 SNEGSKA (reference sequence). This CDR3 has 15 residues.